The 27 T cell receptor beta chains given below trace back to one sample, sequenced in a study of blood T cell repertoires in COVID-19. Measured with immunoSEQ multiplex PCR; TCRdb has only the in-frame clones, and not every one. The sample holds about 120,000 clones, about 83% seen once. Sequenced: peripheral blood. These receptors came from a man in his 60s with acute or convalescent COVID-19.

J is TRBJ1-2 and V is TRBV7-3; TRBD1 agrees at 8 bases. CDR1 SGHTA and CDR2 FQGTGA come from the germline V gene. Trimming removed 2 bases from V and 8 bases from J; junction bases left unmatched: 4. This CDR3 is 13 amino acids long. CDR3 loop: CASSLLGQAGYTF. CDR3 in DNA: TGTGCCAGCAGCTTATTGGGACAGGCCGGCTACACCTTC.

The chain recombines TRBV4-1 with TRBJ1-1; possible D gene TRBD1, 6 bases. V dropped 1 base and J dropped 3 bases, with 15 bases sitting between them. CDR3 length: 16 amino acids. CDR1 is MGHRA, CDR2 YSYEKL, per germline. CDR3 protein: CASSQGDDRYDTEAFF. Here the CDR3 DNA reads TGCGCCAGCAGCCAAGGGGATGACAGGTATGACACTGAAGCTTTCTTT.

This chain joins TRBV27 and TRBJ2-1; 11 bases agree with TRBD2. After removal of 6 bases from V and 6 bases from J, the junction contained 10 bases not matched to a gene. The CDR3 totals 16 residues. CDR1 is MNHEY, CDR2 SMNVEV, per germline (reference sequence). CDR3 bases: TGTGCCAGCAGCTTCCTTGTAGCGGGAGGGGTCAATGAGCAGTTCTTC. Protein product: CASSFLVAGGVNEQFF.

The rearrangement joins TRBV5-4 to TRBJ2-5; 7 nucleotides line up with TRBD2. Losses at the gene ends were 4 bases for V and 1 base for J; bases not matched to a gene: 4. This CDR3 has 14 residues. The V gene's germline CDR1 is SGHNT and CDR2 YYREEE (reference sequence). The CDR3 is CASSVSGTQETQYF. The CDR3 bases are TGTGCCAGCAGCGTCAGCGGGACCCAAGAGACCCAGTACTTC.

The V call is TRBV7-2, the J call TRBJ1-4; TRBD1 agrees at 7 bases. The V segment lost 1 base and the J segment 8 bases; nucleotides outside the gene matches: 10. Germline values: CDR1 SGHTA, CDR2 FQGNSA. The CDR3 is 16 amino acids. CDR3 in amino acids: CASSLDPSARGEKLFF. In nucleotides, the CDR3 is TGTGCCAGCAGCTTAGATCCCTCAGCCAGGGGGGAAAAACTGTTTTTT.

This clone has at least ten counts. This sequence joins TRBV19 and TRBJ2-3; 7 bases agree with TRBD1. The V segment lost 1 base and the J segment 7 bases; nucleotides outside the gene matches: 8. The germline V gene encodes CDR1 LNHDA and CDR2 SQIVND (reference sequence). CDR3 size: 15 residues. CDR3 loop: CASSIGPYRGNTQYF. The CDR3 DNA is TGTGCCAGTAGTATAGGTCCTTACAGGGGAAATACGCAGTATTTT.

This chain links TRBV18 with TRBJ1-2, with TRBD1 matching 9 bases. Germline-derived CDR1 and CDR2 are KGHSH and LQKENI. The CDR3 runs 13 residues. The V gene end was trimmed by 6 bases and the J gene end by 10 bases; junction bases not matched to a gene: 9. The chain's CDR3 is CASSPTGQGPYTF. Here the CDR3 DNA reads TGTGCCAGCTCTCCAACGGGACAGGGACCCTACACCTTC.

The rearrangement joins TRBV5-1 to TRBJ1-6; TRBD1 matches 8 bases. The CDR3 runs to 15 residues. With 0 bases clipped from V and 8 bases from J, the junction kept 4 bases outside the gene matches. Germline V gene data show CDR1 as SGHRS and CDR2 as YFSETQ. The DNA of the CDR3 is TGCGCCAGCAGCTTGGATACAGGGGGGGATTCACCCCTCCACTTT. It yields the protein CASSLDTGGDSPLHF.

J is TRBJ2-1 and V is TRBV7-6; 10 bases fit TRBD2. The V segment lost 5 bases and the J segment 0 bases; nucleotides outside the gene matches: 7. Germline CDR1 and CDR2: SGHVS and FNYEAQ. The CDR3 sequence is 17 residues long. In DNA form, the CDR3 reads TGTGCCAGCAGCCGTATCTCTAGCGGGAGCTCCTACAATGAGCAGTTCTTC. Its translation: CASSRISSGSSYNEQFF.

The V gene is TRBV6-5, the J gene TRBJ2-1; D might be TRBD1 (6 bases). CDR3 size: 15 residues. Germline lookup yields CDR1 MNHEY and CDR2 SVGAGI. The CDR3 DNA sequence: TGTGCATTAATCGTAGGGTCAGGGGCTTACAATGAGCAGTTCTTC. This gives the protein CALIVGSGAYNEQFF.

This clone was counted a few times. The chain employs TRBV24-1 and TRBJ1-6; perhaps TRBD1 as D (6 bases). The CDR3 runs to 19 residues. Germline values: CDR1 KGHDR, CDR2 SFDVKD. The V end lost 0 bases, the J end lost 0 bases, and 14 bases lay between the germline ends. The CDR3 coding sequence is TGTGCCACCAGTGATTTGCAGGGGCCGAGGAGCTCCTATAATTCACCCCTCCACTTT. Residues: CATSDLQGPRSSYNSPLHF.

The chain links TRBV24-1 to TRBJ1-2; D unresolved. The CDR3 has 13 residues. The germline V and J ends were trimmed by 2 bases and 8 bases, with 11 bases remaining between them. The germline V gene encodes CDR1 KGHDR and CDR2 SFDVKD. The CDR3 sequence is CATSDYGDQGYTF. CDR3 coding DNA: TGTGCCACCAGTGATTACGGGGATCAAGGCTACACCTTC.

The J gene is TRBJ2-7, the V gene TRBV7-2, with D maybe TRBD1 (6 bases). V lost 6 bases and J lost 2, with 17 bases in between. Germline loops: CDR1 SGHTA, CDR2 FQGNSA. This CDR3 has 15 amino acids. The chain's CDR3 is CASRLERQVAYEQYF. Here the CDR3 DNA reads TGTGCCAGCAGGCTTGAACGACAGGTGGCCTACGAGCAGTACTTC.

CDR3 in amino acids: CASSPWTGGSQGYTF. The CDR3 DNA is TGTGCCAGCAGTCCGTGGACAGGGGGCTCACAAGGCTACACCTTC. The chain joins TRBV28 to TRBJ1-2, with 11 bases identical to TRBD1. The CDR3 spans 15 residues. Trimming removed 5 bases from V and 8 bases from J; junction bases left unmatched: 10. Germline values: CDR1 MDHEN, CDR2 SYDVKM.

The V call is TRBV27, the J call TRBJ2-5; TRBD2 is a possible D gene (6 bases). The CDR3 extends over 13 amino acids. The germline gives CDR1 MNHEY, CDR2 SMNVEV (reference sequence). The V gene lost 8 bases and the J gene lost 5 bases, with 15 bases spanning the gap. CDR3 sequence reads: CASGPLRGETQYF. The DNA of the CDR3 is TGTGCCAGCGGACCGCTTCGGGGGGAGACCCAGTACTTC.

V gene TRBV5-1 combines with J gene TRBJ1-6; 12 positions match TRBD1. This CDR3 contains 14 residues. V dropped 8 bases and J dropped 10; count of bases not matched to a gene: 7. CDR1 is SGHRS and CDR2 is YFSETQ in the germline V gene. This chain's CDR3 is CASGTGGERSPLHF. In DNA, the CDR3 is TGCGCCAGTGGGACAGGGGGCGAACGGTCACCCCTCCACTTT.

The sample holds one count of this clone. The chain carries TRBV14 and TRBJ1-5; D possibly corresponds to TRBD1 (5 bases). V was shortened by 1 base and J by 5 bases, with 18 bases between the two germline ends. CDR1 is SGHDN and CDR2 is FVKESK in the germline V gene. The CDR3 loop spans 17 amino acids. The CDR3 coding sequence is TGTGCCAGCAGCCAAGTTCCGGACATCTCTGCCCATCAGCCCCAGCATTTT. Protein sequence: CASSQVPDISAHQPQHF.

The CDR3 sequence: CASSGQGTGNTIYF. CDR3 coding DNA: TGTGCCAGCAGTGGACAGGGGACTGGAAACACCATATATTTT. The chain employs TRBV2 and TRBJ1-3; 8 bases align to TRBD1. Trimming at V came to 4 bases and at J to 2 bases, leaving 1 base not matched to a gene. The germline CDR1 and CDR2 sequences are SNHLY and FYNNEI. The length of the CDR3 is 14 residues.

The J gene is TRBJ1-2, the V gene TRBV28; a weak D match, TRBD1 (5 bases). Germline CDR1 MDHEN, CDR2 SYDVKM. This CDR3 is built from 12 residues. The germline V and J ends were trimmed by 6 bases and 8 bases, with 13 bases remaining between them. The chain's CDR3 is CASSARGIGYTF. CDR3 DNA: TGTGCCAGCAGCGCTCGGGGGATCGGCTACACCTTC.

V usage is TRBV28 and J usage is TRBJ1-5; D call uncertain. The germline V gene has CDR1 MDHEN and CDR2 SYDVKM. V was cut by 3 bases and J by 5 bases, with 8 bases left in between. This CDR3 is 13 amino acids long. The CDR3 DNA reads as TGTGCCAGCAGTTTCTGGTCGGATCAGCCCCAGCATTTT. Protein product: CASSFWSDQPQHF.

The chain links TRBV24-1 to TRBJ2-3; D is ambiguous. V dropped 1 base and J dropped 8 bases, with 15 bases sitting between them. The CDR3 length is 15 residues. Germline assignment: CDR1 KGHDR and CDR2 SFDVKD. The CDR3 DNA reads as TGTGCCACCAGTGATTTAACAACTTCCGCAGGTACGCAGTATTTT. This codes for CATSDLTTSAGTQYF.

This clone has only one observation. This chain uses TRBV30 with TRBJ2-5; D perhaps matches TRBD2 (5 bases). From germline, CDR1 is GTSNPN and CDR2 SVGIG (reference sequence). Trimming shortened V by 5 bases and J by 5 bases, and 15 bases separated the two germline ends. The CDR3 is made up of 13 amino acids. The CDR3 protein is CAWCRKRRETQYF. The CDR3, as DNA: TGTGCCTGGTGCCGGAAGAGGAGGGAGACCCAGTACTTC.

The rearrangement joins TRBV11-2 to TRBJ2-7, with 8 bases identical to TRBD1. The V segment lost 1 base and the J segment 8 bases; nucleotides outside the gene matches: 10. CDR3 length: 15 residues. Germline assignment: CDR1 SGHAT and CDR2 FQNNGV. CDR3 coding DNA: TGTGCCAGCAGCTTAGTGGCAGGGGGCTACGGGCAGCAGTACTTC. Amino acid sequence: CASSLVAGGYGQQYF.

V gene TRBV19 combines with J gene TRBJ1-5; 11 positions agree with TRBD1. The CDR3 consists of 18 residues. The V and J ends lost 0 bases and 2 bases, in that order; junction bases with no gene match: 6. Per the germline V gene, CDR1 is LNHDA and CDR2 is SQIVND (reference sequence). The CDR3 nucleotides read TGTGCCAGTAGTATAGACCCCGGGACAGGGGGGCGCAATCAGCCCCAGCATTTT. It yields the protein CASSIDPGTGGRNQPQHF.

V and J are TRBV2 and TRBJ1-6; the D gene is possibly TRBD1 (6 bases). With 6 bases removed from V and 6 bases from J, the gap between germline ends came to 18 bases. CDR1 is SNHLY and CDR2 is FYNNEI in the germline V gene. This CDR3 is 16 amino acids long. The CDR3 is CASREEAGATNSPLHF. The CDR3 DNA reads TGTGCCAGCAGGGAGGAAGCAGGGGCCACTAATTCACCCCTCCACTTT.

This chain links TRBV5-4 with TRBJ2-3, with 7 bases matching TRBD1. The germline CDR1 and CDR2 sequences are SGHNT and YYREEE (reference sequence). This CDR3 contains 13 residues. V gave up 4 bases and J gave up 9 bases; unmatched junction bases: 8. As DNA, the CDR3 is TGTGCCAGCAGCCTGGATGGACAGGACACGCAGTATTTT. This encodes CASSLDGQDTQYF.

The chain employs TRBV4-1 and TRBJ1-1; a weak D match, TRBD1 (6 bases). Trimming took 4 bases from V and 4 from J, leaving 25 bases between them. This CDR3 comprises 18 residues. CDR1 is MGHRA, CDR2 YSYEKL, per germline. Here the CDR3 reads CASSPKSNRDTVTTEAFF. As DNA, the CDR3 is TGCGCCAGCAGCCCTAAGTCAAACCGGGACACAGTTACCACTGAAGCTTTCTTT.